This passage covers 20 T cell receptor beta chains from one sample sequenced in a study of T cell repertoires in cytomegalovirus infection. TCRdb ran MiXCR on the reads and lists one entry per CDR3 protein. The sample lists about 150,000 distinct CDR3 sequences, 23% occurring once. The specimen was PBMCs. The receptors were sampled from a human donor in good health (CMV status not recorded). Some clones in this sample may be carry-over from other donors' samples.

The chain has TRBV9 and TRBJ2-3, with 8 bases lining up with TRBD2. The V and J ends lost 0 bases and 1 base, in that order; junction bases with no gene match: 1. This CDR3 is built from 15 residues. CDR1 is SGDLS, CDR2 YYNGEE, per germline. The CDR3 region is CASSVETSGTDTQYF. CDR3 bases: TGTGCCAGCAGCGTAGAGACTAGCGGCACAGATACGCAGTATTTT.

This clonotype was counted between two and nine times. The V and J genes are TRBV11-1 and TRBJ2-2; the D is unclear. Germline CDR1 is SGHAT and CDR2 is FQDESV (reference sequence). The CDR3 totals 15 residues. The ends were cut back, 4 bases at V and 2 bases at J, with 11 bases in the middle. The CDR3 sequence is CASSSRPSNTGELFF. The CDR3 DNA reads TGTGCCAGCAGCTCTAGACCCAGCAACACCGGGGAGCTGTTTTTT.

This clonotype was found a few times. The chain recombines TRBV28 with TRBJ2-7, with 14 bases identical to TRBD2. The junction had 7 bases not matched to a gene; V was cut back by 2 bases and J by 4 bases. From germline, CDR1 is MDHEN and CDR2 SYDVKM. The CDR3 runs to 17 residues. The CDR3 is CASSLPMGLAGVYEQYF. The CDR3 coding sequence is TGTGCCAGCAGTTTACCGATGGGACTAGCGGGAGTATACGAGCAGTACTTC.

This clonotype was observed a few times. The chain employs TRBV7-2 and TRBJ1-1; D is unresolved. The CDR3 is 13 residues long. V lost 4 bases to trimming and J lost 5 bases, with 11 bases between them. Germline CDR1 is SGHTA and CDR2 is FQGNSA. The CDR3 spells CASSSDVRTEAFF. The CDR3 DNA reads TGTGCCAGCAGCTCCGACGTGCGGACTGAAGCTTTCTTT.

This clonotype was recorded at least ten times. The gene calls are TRBV12-3 or TRBV12-4 and TRBJ1-2, with unresolved D. The V gene lost 3 bases and the J gene lost 3 bases, with 8 bases spanning the gap. The CDR3 runs 13 residues. The CDR3 loop reads CASSFWRDYGYTF. The CDR3 nucleotides read TGTGCCAGCAGTTTTTGGAGGGACTATGGCTACACCTTC.

The V and J genes are TRBV3-1 and TRBJ2-1; D not resolved. The CDR3 spans 15 residues. Trimming removed 5 bases from V and 5 bases from J, with 16 bases in between. Germline V gives CDR1 LGHDT, CDR2 YNNKEL (reference sequence). In nucleotides, the CDR3 is TGTGCCAGCAGCTTGCGCCCTGGTCCACACAATGAGCAGTTCTTC. The encoded protein is CASSLRPGPHNEQFF.

In this sample, this clonotype turned up a few times. This sequence joins TRBV28 and TRBJ2-7; 8 bases map to TRBD1. With V trimmed by 6 bases and J by 4 bases, 8 bases remained unmatched. CDR1 MDHEN and CDR2 SYDVKM come from the germline V gene. This CDR3 region has 14 residues. CDR3 sequence: CASSVTGAGYEQYF. CDR3 coding DNA: TGTGCCAGCAGCGTGACAGGGGCCGGATACGAGCAGTACTTC.

The chain joins TRBV6-5 to TRBJ2-5; D is perhaps TRBD2 (6 bases). Trimming removed 2 bases from V and 6 bases from J, with 10 bases in between. Germline V gene data show CDR1 as MNHEY and CDR2 as SVGAGI. The CDR3 is made up of 13 amino acids. The CDR3 nucleotides are TGTGCCAGCAGTTACCCAGGGAGGCAGACCCAGTACTTC. Amino acid sequence: CASSYPGRQTQYF.

To note about this clonotype: A much larger clone sits a single nucleotide away, making a read error possible. The chain uses TRBV15 and TRBJ2-1, with TRBD2 matching over 11 bases. This CDR3 comprises 15 residues. V was clipped by 8 bases and J by 4 bases; unmatched bases: 7. Germline lookup yields CDR1 LNHNV and CDR2 YYDKDF (reference sequence). The CDR3 loop reads CATRGGTSGYNEQFF. DNA of the CDR3: TGTGCCACCCGCGGCGGGACTAGCGGATACAATGAGCAGTTCTTC. Full variable domain (outside the CDR3, taken from reference TRBV15 and TRBJ2-1): DAMVIQNPRYQVTQFGKPVTLSCSQTLNHNVMYWYQQKSSQAPKLLFHYYDKDFNNEADTPDNFQSRRPNTSFCFLDIRSPGLGDTAMYLCATRGGTSGYNEQFFGPGTRLTVL.

This clonotype was seen many times. The chain is built from TRBV7-9 and TRBJ1-1; D gene ambiguous. The CDR3 has 14 residues. The V end was cut by 3 bases, the J end by 1 base, with 9 bases between. CDR1 is SEHNR and CDR2 is FQNEAQ in the germline V gene (reference sequence). The CDR3: CASSLDLGNTEAFF. CDR3 DNA: TGTGCCAGCAGCTTGGACCTAGGGAACACTGAAGCTTTCTTT. The complete variable domain, with remaining parts taken from reference TRBV7-9 and TRBJ1-1, reads DTGVSQNPRHKITKRGQNVTFRCDPISEHNRLYWYRQTLGQGPEFLTYFQNEAQLEKSRLLSDRFSAERPKGSFSTLEIQRTEQGDSAMYLCASSLDLGNTEAFFGQGTRLTVV.

The J gene is TRBJ2-7, the V gene TRBV19, with 8 bases identical to TRBD2. The germline V gene encodes CDR1 LNHDA and CDR2 SQIVND (reference sequence). CDR3 length equals 14 residues. Trimming removed 4 bases from V and 5 bases from J; junction bases left unmatched: 7. The CDR3 is CASSRTSSTHEQYF. The CDR3 nucleotides read TGTGCCAGTAGTAGGACTAGCAGTACCCACGAGCAGTACTTC.

Ten or more counts support this clonotype. The chain recombines TRBV7-2 with TRBJ2-7, with a weak D call TRBD2 (5 bases). This CDR3 contains 14 residues. Germline values: CDR1 SGHTA, CDR2 FQGNSA. The V and J ends lost 5 bases and 1 base respectively, with 12 bases between them. The CDR3 bases are TGTGCCAGCAGCCTCGGGGTCGGATCCTACGAGCAGTACTTC. It codes for CASSLGVGSYEQYF.

The table lists this clonotype with many counts. Here the CDR3 reads CASSFLPTGEQETQYF. The CDR3 DNA reads as TGTGCCAGCAGCTTCCTCCCGACAGGGGAGCAAGAGACCCAGTACTTC. The rearrangement links TRBV7-8 to TRBJ2-5, with 8 bases fitting TRBD1. CDR1 and CDR2 from the germline V gene are SGHVS and FQNEAQ. V was clipped by 3 bases and J by 2 bases; unmatched bases: 8. The CDR3 has 16 residues.

This clonotype was counted a few times. The V call is TRBV24-1, the J call TRBJ2-2; TRBD1 aligns across 11 bases. The V and J ends lost 7 bases and 4 bases, in that order; junction bases with no gene match: 1. This CDR3 region has 14 residues. CDR1 is KGHDR and CDR2 is SFDVKD in the germline V gene. CDR3 amino acids: CATRGTGGTGELFF. CDR3 nucleotide sequence: TGTGCCACCAGGGGGACAGGGGGCACCGGGGAGCTGTTTTTT.

Concerning this clonotype: This clone may be a read error of a much larger clone one base away. The V call is TRBV7-2, the J call TRBJ2-1; 9 bases line up with TRBD2. Germline CDR1 SGHTA, CDR2 FQGNSA. The CDR3 spans 15 residues. In nucleotides, the CDR3 is TGTGCCGGCAGCCCGCCCGGGCGGGAGGGCTATGAGCAGTTCTTC. It codes for CAGSPPGREGYEQFF.

The J gene is TRBJ2-1, the V gene TRBV7-3; 10 positions match TRBD2. This CDR3 is built from 13 residues. CDR1 is SGHTA and CDR2 is FQGTGA in the germline V gene. V was pared by 4 bases and J by 13 bases, with 7 bases of the junction left unmatched. In DNA, the CDR3 is TGTGCCAGCAGCTCTCAGGCTAGCGGGGGCCAGTTCTTC. This codes for CASSSQASGGQFF.

J is TRBJ2-3 and V is TRBV29-1; 8 positions agree with TRBD2. CDR1 and CDR2 from the germline V gene are SQVTM and ANQGSEA. The CDR3 has 15 amino acids. Trimming removed 3 bases from V and 5 bases from J; junction bases left unmatched: 10. CDR3 sequence (DNA): TGCAGCGTTGAGATCATTGCGGGGGGTGGAGATACGCAGTATTTT. Its translation is CSVEIIAGGGDTQYF.

This chain joins TRBV28 and TRBJ2-2; 7 bases match TRBD2. The CDR3 runs to 18 residues. Germline V gives CDR1 MDHEN, CDR2 SYDVKM. The junction had 20 bases not matched to a gene; V was cut back by 8 bases and J by 5 bases. The CDR3 loop reads CASSFVLKAGASTGELFF. The CDR3 DNA reads TGTGCCAGCTCCTTCGTTCTAAAGGCGGGAGCAAGTACCGGGGAGCTGTTTTTT.

This clonotype was picked up a small number of times. CDR3 residues: CASSYLGVEQFF. The CDR3 DNA sequence: TGTGCCAGCAGTTACTTGGGAGTTGAGCAGTTCTTC. The chain is built from TRBV6-2 or TRBV6-3 and TRBJ2-1; D perhaps matches TRBD2 (5 bases). Trimming left V 1 base short and J 9 bases short, with 7 bases between. This CDR3 is built from 12 residues. The germline V gene encodes CDR1 MNHEY and CDR2 SVGEGT.

The rearrangement joins TRBV7-6 to TRBJ2-1; D not resolved. Trimming left V 5 bases short and J 9 bases short, with 14 bases between. The germline CDR1 and CDR2 sequences are SGHVS and FNYEAQ. The CDR3 runs to 13 residues. Here the CDR3 reads CASSLGGSVEQFF. The CDR3 bases are TGTGCCAGCAGCCTCGGTGGGTCAGTTGAGCAGTTCTTC.